This passage covers 9 T cell receptor beta chains from one sample sequenced in a study of blood T cells in healthy people across ages. Then a second PCR, running roughly 7 to 12 cycles, was carried out with a sample-barcoded 5' primer and a J-beta primer mix. TCRdb reprocessed the 5' RACE reads via MiXCR and lists one record per CDR3 protein. The table records about 700,000 distinct CDR3 sequences, about 34% of them present only once. The sample comprised blood. These receptors were taken from a woman older than 75 in good health.

This clonotype was seen many times. The rearrangement links TRBV9 to TRBJ2-1, with 9 positions matching TRBD2. The CDR3 runs 16 residues. CDR1 is SGDLS and CDR2 is YYNGEE in the germline V gene. Unmatched junction bases numbered 6, after V lost 0 bases and J lost 5 bases. CDR3 DNA: TGTGCCAGCAGCGTAGGGAAAAGCGGGGGGAACAATGAGCAGTTCTTC. Protein: CASSVGKSGGNNEQFF.

This rearrangement joins TRBV6-2 or TRBV6-3 to TRBJ2-1, with 8 bases identical to TRBD2. The CDR3 runs to 16 residues. Germline assignment: CDR1 MNHEY and CDR2 SVGEGT. With 2 bases clipped from V and 0 bases from J, the junction kept 3 bases outside the gene matches. For the CDR3, the DNA is TGTGCCAGCAGTTACCAGCGGGGGAGCTCCTACAATGAGCAGTTCTTC. Amino acid sequence: CASSYQRGSSYNEQFF.

With regard to this clonotype: Since a much larger clone is just one base distant, this may be a read error. This chain links TRBV7-2 with TRBJ1-1; D gene uncertain. Germline loops: CDR1 SGHTA, CDR2 FQGNSA. This CDR3 region has 11 residues. The CDR3 reads CAGSLIEEAFF. In DNA, the CDR3 is TGTGCCGGCAGCTTAATAGAAGAAGCTTTCTTT.

The rearrangement links TRBV28 to TRBJ2-1; D is uncertain. The germline V and J ends were trimmed by 11 bases and 4 bases, with 15 bases remaining between them. Germline CDR1 MDHEN, CDR2 SYDVKM. The CDR3 is 13 residues long. CDR3 sequence reads: CASTGSPYNEQFF. The CDR3 bases are TGTGCCTCCACCGGAAGCCCGTACAATGAGCAGTTCTTC.

The rearrangement uses TRBV20-1 and TRBJ2-4; perhaps D is TRBD1 or TRBD2 (7 bases each). This CDR3 spans 15 amino acids. V was pared by 6 bases and J by 13 bases, with 28 bases between. The germline CDR1 and CDR2 sequences are DFQATT and SNEGSKA (reference sequence). CDR3 nucleotide sequence: TGCAGTGCCTCAAACCAGGGGGGGTTTTACAATGAGCAGTACTTC. Amino acids: CSASNQGGFYNEQYF.

In regard to this clonotype: A single base separates this from a much larger clone, so it may be a read error. V usage is TRBV5-1 and J usage is TRBJ2-7; 12 bases agree with TRBD2. V shed 0 bases, J shed 3 bases, and the junction held 10 bases outside the gene matches. CDR1 SGHRS and CDR2 YFSETQ come from the germline V gene. This CDR3 has 18 residues. In DNA form, the CDR3 reads TGCGCCAGCAGCTTGGCGGCTAGCGGGGGGGCCAGGGGCTACGAGCAGTACTTC. Amino acids: CASSLAASGGARGYEQYF.

This clonotype was observed many times. A much larger clone differs by one base, so this may be a read error. V usage is TRBV5-1 and J usage is TRBJ2-7, with D perhaps assigned TRBD1 or TRBD2 (5 bases each). V lost 3 bases and J lost 6, with 16 bases in between. CDR3 length: 14 residues. From germline, CDR1 is SGHRS and CDR2 YFSETQ. CDR3 sequence: CASSWWDLSLEQYF. Written as DNA, the CDR3 is TGCGCCAGCAGCTGGTGGGACCTTTCCCTCGAGCAGTACTTC.

This clonotype was seen at least ten times. V and J are TRBV12-3 or TRBV12-4 and TRBJ2-3, with TRBD2 identical over 10 bases. With V trimmed by 3 bases and J by 4 bases, 4 bases remained unmatched. The CDR3 loop spans 15 amino acids. The CDR3 loop reads CASSFTGTSADTQYF. CDR3 in DNA: TGTGCCAGCAGTTTCACAGGGACTAGCGCAGATACGCAGTATTTT.

As to this clonotype: With a much larger clone just one base away, this may be a read error. The chain employs TRBV6-1 and TRBJ1-2; D might be TRBD1 (5 bases). This CDR3 has 14 residues. Germline loops: CDR1 MNHNS, CDR2 SASEGT. V lost 3 bases and J 7 bases, leaving 15 bases between the germline ends. The CDR3 DNA is TGTGCCAGCAGTGAGACAGTCGCCATCTTTGGCTACACCTTC. It encodes CASSETVAIFGYTF.